The clone carrying this TCR beta chain was seen only a few times. Its antigen is undetermined. CDR3 length: 13 residues. Germline V gene sequence: CDR1 KGHDR, CDR2 SFDVKD. V shed 0 bases and J shed 5 bases, with 6 bases lying between them. This sample is drawn from a study of naive and memory T cell subsets. Study-wide points: Over 90% of naive TCR sequences appeared only once, unlike memory subsets. Especially in CD8 cells, naive repertoires contained a few larger clonotypes, possibly CD45RA-re-expressing memory cells.

The beta constant-region primer was an equimolar mix of two oligonucleotides covering TRBC1 and TRBC2. Nested alpha and beta constant-region primers with the SP2 primer drove four PCR rounds on ligated cDNA. Ligation attached a single-stranded oligonucleotide with a 12-nucleotide UMI and the SP2 primer to the cDNA 3' end. TCRdb fed the UMI-ligation and nested PCR reads into MiXCR, producing one record per CDR3 protein. The table lists over 130,000 distinct CDR3 sequences, 15% to 25% of them singletons. The sequencing sample was made of naive CD8+ T cells from blood. The TCR sequence derives from a human donor in good health. This sequence joins TRBV24-1 and TRBJ2-5, with unresolved D. CDR3 amino acids: CATSDLPHETQYF. CDR3 DNA sequence: TGTGCCACCAGTGATTTGCCGCATGAGACCCAGTACTTC.